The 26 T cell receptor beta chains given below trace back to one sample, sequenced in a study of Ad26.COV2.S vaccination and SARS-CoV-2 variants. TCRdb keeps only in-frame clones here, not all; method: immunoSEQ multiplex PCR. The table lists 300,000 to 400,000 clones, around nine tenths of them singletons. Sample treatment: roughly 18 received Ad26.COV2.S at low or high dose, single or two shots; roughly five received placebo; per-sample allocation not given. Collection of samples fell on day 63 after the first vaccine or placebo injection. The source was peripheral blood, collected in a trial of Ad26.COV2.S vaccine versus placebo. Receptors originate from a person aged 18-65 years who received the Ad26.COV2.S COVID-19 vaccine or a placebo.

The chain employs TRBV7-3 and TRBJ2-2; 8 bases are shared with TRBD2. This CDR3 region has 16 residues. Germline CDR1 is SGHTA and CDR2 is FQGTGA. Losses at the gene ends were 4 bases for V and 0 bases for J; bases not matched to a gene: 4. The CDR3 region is CASSSSGGPNTGELFF. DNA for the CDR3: TGTGCCAGCAGCTCCAGCGGGGGCCCGAACACCGGGGAGCTGTTTTTT.

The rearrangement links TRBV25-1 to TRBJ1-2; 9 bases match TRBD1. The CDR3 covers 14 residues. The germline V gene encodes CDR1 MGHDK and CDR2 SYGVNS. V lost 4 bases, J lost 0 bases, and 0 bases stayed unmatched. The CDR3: CASSGTGANYGYTF. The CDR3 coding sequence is TGTGCCAGCAGTGGGACAGGGGCTAACTATGGCTACACCTTC.

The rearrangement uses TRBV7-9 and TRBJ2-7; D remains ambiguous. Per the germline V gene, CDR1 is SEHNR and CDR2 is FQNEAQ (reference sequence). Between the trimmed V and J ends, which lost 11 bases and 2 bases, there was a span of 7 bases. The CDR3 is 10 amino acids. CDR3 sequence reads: CAVLPYEQYF. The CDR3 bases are TGTGCCGTCCTACCCTACGAGCAGTACTTC.

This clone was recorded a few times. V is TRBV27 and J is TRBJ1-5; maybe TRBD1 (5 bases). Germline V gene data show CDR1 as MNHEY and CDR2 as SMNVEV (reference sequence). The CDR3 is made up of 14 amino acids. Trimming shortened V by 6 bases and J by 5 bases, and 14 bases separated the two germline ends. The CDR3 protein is CASRAGRLHQPQHF. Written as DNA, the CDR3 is TGTGCCAGCAGGGCAGGGAGGCTCCATCAGCCCCAGCATTTT.

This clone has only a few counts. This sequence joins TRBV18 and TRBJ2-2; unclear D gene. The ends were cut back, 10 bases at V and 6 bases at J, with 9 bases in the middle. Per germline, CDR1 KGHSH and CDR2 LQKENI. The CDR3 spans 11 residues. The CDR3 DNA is TGTGCCACCAATATAGCCGGGGAGCTGTTTTTT. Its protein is CATNIAGELFF.

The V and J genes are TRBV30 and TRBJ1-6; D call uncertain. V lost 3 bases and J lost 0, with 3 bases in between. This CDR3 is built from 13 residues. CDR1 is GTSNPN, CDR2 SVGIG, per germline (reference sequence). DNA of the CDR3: TGTGCCTGGAGAAGCTCCTATAATTCACCCCTCCACTTT. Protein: CAWRSSYNSPLHF.

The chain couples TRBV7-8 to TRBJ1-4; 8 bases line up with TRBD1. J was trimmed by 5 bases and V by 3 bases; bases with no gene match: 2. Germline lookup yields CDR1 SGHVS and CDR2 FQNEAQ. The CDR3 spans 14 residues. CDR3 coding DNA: TGTGCCAGCAGCTTGGGGGACAGGAATGAAAAACTGTTTTTT. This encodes CASSLGDRNEKLFF.

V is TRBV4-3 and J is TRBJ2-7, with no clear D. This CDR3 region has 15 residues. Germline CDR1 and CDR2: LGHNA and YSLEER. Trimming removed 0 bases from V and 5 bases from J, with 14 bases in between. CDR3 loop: CASSQDGLRQNEQYF. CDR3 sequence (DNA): TGCGCCAGCAGCCAAGATGGCCTTCGGCAGAACGAGCAGTACTTC.

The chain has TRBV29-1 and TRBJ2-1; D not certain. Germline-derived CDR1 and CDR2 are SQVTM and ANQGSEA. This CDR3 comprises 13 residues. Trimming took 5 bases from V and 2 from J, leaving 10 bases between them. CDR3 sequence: CSVIGQTYNEQFF. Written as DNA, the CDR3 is TGCAGCGTTATCGGTCAAACCTACAATGAGCAGTTCTTC.

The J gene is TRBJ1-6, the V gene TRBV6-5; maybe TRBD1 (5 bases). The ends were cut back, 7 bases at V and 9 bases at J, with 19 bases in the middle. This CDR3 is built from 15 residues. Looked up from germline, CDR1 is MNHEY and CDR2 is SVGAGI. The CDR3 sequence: CASIPPGLRGSPLHF. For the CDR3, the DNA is TGTGCCAGCATACCCCCCGGACTAAGGGGTTCACCCCTCCACTTT.

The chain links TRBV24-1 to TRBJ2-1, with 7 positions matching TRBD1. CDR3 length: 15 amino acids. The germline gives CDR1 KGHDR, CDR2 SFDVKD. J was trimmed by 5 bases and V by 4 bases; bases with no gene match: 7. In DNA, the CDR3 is TGTGCCACCAGTGAGTCCGGGACAGTTAACAATGAGCAGTTCTTC. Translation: CATSESGTVNNEQFF.

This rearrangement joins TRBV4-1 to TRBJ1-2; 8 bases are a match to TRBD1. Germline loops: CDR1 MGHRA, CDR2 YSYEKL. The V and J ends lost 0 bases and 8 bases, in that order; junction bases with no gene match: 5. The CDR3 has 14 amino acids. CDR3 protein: CASSQDRGREGYTF. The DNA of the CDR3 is TGCGCCAGCAGCCAAGACAGGGGGCGAGAGGGCTACACCTTC.

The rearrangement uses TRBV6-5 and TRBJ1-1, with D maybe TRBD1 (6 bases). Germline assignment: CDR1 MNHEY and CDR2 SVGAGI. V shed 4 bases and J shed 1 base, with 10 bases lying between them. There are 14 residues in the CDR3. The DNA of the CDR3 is TGTGCCAGCAGTTTCGGACAGCCGAACACTGAAGCTTTCTTT. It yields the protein CASSFGQPNTEAFF.

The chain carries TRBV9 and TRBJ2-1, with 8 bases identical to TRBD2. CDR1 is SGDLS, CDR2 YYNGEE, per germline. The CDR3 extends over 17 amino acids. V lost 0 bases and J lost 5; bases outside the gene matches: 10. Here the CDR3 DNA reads TGTGCCAGCAGCGTAGCTTGGTTAGCGGGGAACCACAATGAGCAGTTCTTC. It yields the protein CASSVAWLAGNHNEQFF.

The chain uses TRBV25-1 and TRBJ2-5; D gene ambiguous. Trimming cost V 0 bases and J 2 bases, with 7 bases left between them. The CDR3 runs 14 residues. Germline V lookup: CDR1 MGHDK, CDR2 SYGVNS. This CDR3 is CASSEYRRQETQYF. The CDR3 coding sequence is TGTGCCAGCAGTGAATACCGCAGACAAGAGACCCAGTACTTC.

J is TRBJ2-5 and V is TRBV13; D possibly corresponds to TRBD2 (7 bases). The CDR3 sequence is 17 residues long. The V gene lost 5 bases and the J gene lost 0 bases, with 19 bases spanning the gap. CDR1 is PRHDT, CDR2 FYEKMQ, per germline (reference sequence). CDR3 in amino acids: CASSVRRGGHYQETQYF. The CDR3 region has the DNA TGTGCCAGCAGCGTTAGAAGGGGGGGACACTACCAAGAGACCCAGTACTTC.

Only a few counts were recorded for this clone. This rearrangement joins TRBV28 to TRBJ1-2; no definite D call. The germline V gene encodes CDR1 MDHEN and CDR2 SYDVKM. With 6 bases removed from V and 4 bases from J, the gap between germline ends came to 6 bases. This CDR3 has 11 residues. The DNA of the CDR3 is TGTGCCAGCAGCCGCGGCTATGGCTACACCTTC. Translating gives CASSRGYGYTF.

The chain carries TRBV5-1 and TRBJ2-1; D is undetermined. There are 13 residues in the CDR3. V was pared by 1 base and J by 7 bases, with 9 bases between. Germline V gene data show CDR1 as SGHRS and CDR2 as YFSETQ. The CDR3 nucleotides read TGCGCCAGCAGCTTGTTCTTCGGGAATGAGCAGTTCTTC. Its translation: CASSLFFGNEQFF.

The CDR3 nucleotides are TGTGCCAGCAGCTTAGGGGGCTTCTCCACTGAAGCTTTCTTT. Protein sequence: CASSLGGFSTEAFF. The chain links TRBV7-9 to TRBJ1-1; a possible D gene is TRBD1 (5 bases). Germline values: CDR1 SEHNR, CDR2 FQNEAQ (reference sequence). Trimming stripped 1 base from V and 4 bases from J, with 10 bases between. The CDR3 is 14 amino acids. The full variable domain, in which reference TRBV7-9 and TRBJ1-1 provide the parts outside the CDR3, is DTGVSQNPRHKITKRGQNVTFRCDPISEHNRLYWYRQTLGQGPEFLTYFQNEAQLEKSRLLSDRFSAERPKGSFSTLEIQRTEQGDSAMYLCASSLGGFSTEAFFGQGTRLTVV.

DNA for the CDR3: TGTGCCAGCAGCTTAGGACAGGGGGACAATCAGCCCCAGCATTTT. It specifies CASSLGQGDNQPQHF. This rearrangement joins TRBV7-9 to TRBJ1-5, with 9 bases that match TRBD1. Germline assignment: CDR1 SEHNR and CDR2 FQNEAQ (reference sequence). The length of the CDR3 is 15 residues. V lost 1 base and J lost 3; bases outside the gene matches: 1.

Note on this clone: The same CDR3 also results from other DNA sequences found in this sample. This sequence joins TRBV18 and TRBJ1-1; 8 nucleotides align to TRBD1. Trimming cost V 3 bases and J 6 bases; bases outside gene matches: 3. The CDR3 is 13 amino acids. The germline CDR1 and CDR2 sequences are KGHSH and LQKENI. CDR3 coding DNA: TGTGCCAGCTCACCCGGACAGGGCGCTGAAGCTTTCTTT. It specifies CASSPGQGAEAFF.

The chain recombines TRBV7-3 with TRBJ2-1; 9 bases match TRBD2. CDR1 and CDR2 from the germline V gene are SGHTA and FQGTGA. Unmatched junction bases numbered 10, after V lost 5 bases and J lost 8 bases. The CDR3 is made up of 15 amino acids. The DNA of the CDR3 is TGTGCCAGCAGCCCAGCGGGGGGAATAATCGATGAGCAGTTCTTC. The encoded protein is CASSPAGGIIDEQFF.

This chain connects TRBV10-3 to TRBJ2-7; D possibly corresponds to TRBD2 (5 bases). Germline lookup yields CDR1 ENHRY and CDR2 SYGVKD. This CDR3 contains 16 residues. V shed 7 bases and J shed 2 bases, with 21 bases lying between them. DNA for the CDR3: TGTGCCATCACTCCCGGCCCAGTCACCGGGACCTACGAGCAGTACTTC. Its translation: CAITPGPVTGTYEQYF.

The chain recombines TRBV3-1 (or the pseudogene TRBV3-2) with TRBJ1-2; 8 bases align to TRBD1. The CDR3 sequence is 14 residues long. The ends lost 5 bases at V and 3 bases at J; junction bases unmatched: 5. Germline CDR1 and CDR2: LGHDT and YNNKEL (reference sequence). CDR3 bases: TGTGCCAGCAGCGGGTTGACAGGGGACTATGGCTACACCTTC. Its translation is CASSGLTGDYGYTF.

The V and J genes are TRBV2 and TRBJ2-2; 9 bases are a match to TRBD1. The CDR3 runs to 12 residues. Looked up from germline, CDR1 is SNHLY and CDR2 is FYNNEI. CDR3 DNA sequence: TGTGTGGGACAGGGTACAACCGGGGAGCTGTTTTTT. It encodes CVGQGTTGELFF.

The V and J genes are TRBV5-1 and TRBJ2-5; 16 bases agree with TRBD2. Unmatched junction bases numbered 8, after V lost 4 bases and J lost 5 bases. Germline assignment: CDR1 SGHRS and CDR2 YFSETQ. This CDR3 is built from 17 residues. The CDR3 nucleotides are TGCGCCAGCAGCGCGGGACTAGCGGGGGGGACCGCGGAGACCCAGTACTTC. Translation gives CASSAGLAGGTAETQYF.